The clone carrying this TCR beta chain was observed many times. V shed 4 bases and J 5 bases; nucleotides not matched to a gene: 1. The CDR3 loop spans 11 amino acids. The germline gives CDR1 DFQATT, CDR2 SNEGSKA (reference sequence). This record comes from a study of T-cell memory formation after mild COVID-19. TCRdb independently ran MiXCR on the 5' RACE reads; one entry per CDR3 protein. The repertoire holds approximately 340,000 distinct CDR3 sequences, 10% to 15% seen once, with around a fifth in the top ten. The chain couples TRBV20-1 to TRBJ1-2, with 7 bases lining up with TRBD1. The receptor was derived from a man aged 18 to 29 who had mild COVID-19 (a few samples of this study predate the infection). Cell type and time point are not known. Specimen: PBMCs or a T cell subset sorted from them (not recorded which). DNA for the CDR3: TGCAGTGCTATGACAGGGTATGGCTACACCTTC. It is translated as CSAMTGYGYTF.